The 15 T cell receptor beta chains in this list originate from one sample, sequenced in a study of cytomegalovirus exposure and HLA in healthy donors (dated by TCRdb to 2016 to 2017). The library was made by the immunoSEQ multiplex PCR assay. For the multiplex PCR, a mixture combining 60 forward primers for TCR Vbeta segments and 13 reverse primers for TCR Jbeta segments was used. TCRdb retrieved this table from immuneACCESS and kept in-frame rearrangements only. Not all clones are present; in checked studies, unresolved V genes account for under half, and no reason is known for the remainder. The sample yields 100,000 to 150,000 clones; approximately 80% were counted once. The ten largest clones represent 1.3% to 1.5% of the sample. What was sequenced was PBMCs. The receptors were gathered from a female donor in good health and CMV-seronegative.

The sample holds one count of this clone. The chain is built from TRBV5-1 and TRBJ1-2; 8 bases agree with TRBD1. The V and J ends lost 4 bases and 7 bases, in that order; junction bases with no gene match: 9. The CDR3 runs to 14 residues. Germline V gives CDR1 SGHRS, CDR2 YFSETQ. CDR3 nucleotide sequence: TGCGCCAGCAGCGAGGACAGGGTCCCTCTTGGCTACACCTTC. As protein: CASSEDRVPLGYTF.

The V and J genes are TRBV13 and TRBJ1-1; unclear D gene. Germline V CDR1 and CDR2: PRHDT, FYEKMQ (reference sequence). Trimming removed 2 bases at V and 0 bases at J, with 4 bases between. The CDR3 totals 13 residues. DNA of the CDR3: TGTGCCAGCAGCTTAAACTTGAACACTGAAGCTTTCTTT. Translated, it gives CASSLNLNTEAFF.

This clone was counted a few times. This chain connects TRBV14 to TRBJ1-1, with 9 positions matching TRBD1. This CDR3 is built from 12 residues. Germline values: CDR1 SGHDN, CDR2 FVKESK. V trimming: 5 bases; J trimming: 11 bases; junction bases outside the gene matches: 6. The CDR3 sequence: CASSVGQGTAFF. DNA for the CDR3: TGTGCCAGCAGCGTGGGACAGGGCACGGCTTTCTTT.

The chain carries TRBV19 and TRBJ2-7, with D perhaps TRBD1 (6 bases). This CDR3 contains 13 residues. Trimming took 4 bases from V and 4 from J, leaving 11 bases between them. Germline CDR1 LNHDA, CDR2 SQIVND (reference sequence). The CDR3 bases are TGTGCCAGTAGTACCACTACAGGGTACGAGCAGTACTTC. Encoded protein: CASSTTTGYEQYF.

This chain uses TRBV6-6 with TRBJ1-2; 12 bases are a match to TRBD1. CDR3 length: 15 amino acids. Trimming took 2 bases from V and 10 from J; bases not matched to a gene: 8. The germline CDR1 and CDR2 sequences are MNHNY and SVGAGI (reference sequence). The CDR3 bases are TGTGCCAGCAGTTACGGGACCGGGACAGGGGGCGTCTACACCTTC. It encodes CASSYGTGTGGVYTF.

This chain uses TRBV18 with TRBJ2-3; 10 bases fit TRBD2. V shed 3 bases, J shed 3 bases, and the junction held 0 bases outside the gene matches. Germline lookup yields CDR1 KGHSH and CDR2 LQKENI. This CDR3 is built from 14 residues. The CDR3 loop is CASSPGLATDTQYF. The DNA for the CDR3 is TGTGCCAGCTCACCGGGACTAGCGACAGATACGCAGTATTTT.

The V call is TRBV19, the J call TRBJ1-1; D gene uncertain. The length of the CDR3 is 13 residues. CDR1 and CDR2 (germline): LNHDA, SQIVND (reference sequence). V lost 7 bases to trimming and J lost 4 bases, with 13 bases between them. The CDR3, as DNA: TGTGCCAGTACCCCGAGGAGGTCCACTGAAGCTTTCTTT. Residues: CASTPRRSTEAFF.

The CDR3 sequence: CASSQSIGETSGSHPHNEQFF. The CDR3 DNA sequence: TGCGCCAGCAGTCAATCGATCGGTGAGACTAGCGGTTCCCACCCCCACAATGAGCAGTTCTTC. The chain has TRBV23-1 and TRBJ2-1, with TRBD2 matching over 9 bases. TRBV23-1 is an ORF, and what it does is uncertain. This CDR3 region has 21 residues. V dropped 0 bases and J dropped 5; count of bases not matched to a gene: 20.

The chain employs TRBV5-1 and TRBJ2-1; D might be TRBD2 (5 bases). The CDR3 extends over 17 amino acids. Germline CDR1 and CDR2: SGHRS and YFSETQ. V gave up 0 bases and J gave up 7 bases, with 20 bases separating them. CDR3 DNA sequence: TGCGCCAGCAGCTTGGAAGCTTGGGTAACGACGGGGAATGAGCAGTTCTTC. Its translation is CASSLEAWVTTGNEQFF. The full variable domain, its missing parts supplied by reference TRBV5-1 and TRBJ2-1, is KAGVTQTPRYLIKTRGQQVTLSCSPISGHRSVSWYQQTPGQGLQFLFEYFSETQRNKGNFPGRFSGRQFSNSRSEMNVSTLELGDSALYLCASSLEAWVTTGNEQFFGPGTRLTVL.

The rearrangement uses TRBV30 and TRBJ2-5; 9 nucleotides align to TRBD2. Germline CDR1 and CDR2: GTSNPN and SVGIG (reference sequence). The ends lost 4 bases at V and 5 bases at J; junction bases unmatched: 8. The CDR3 is 14 residues long. The CDR3, as DNA: TGTGCCTGGACACCGGGACTAGCTACGGAGACCCAGTACTTC. It is translated as CAWTPGLATETQYF.

With respect to this clone: One end of the junction fails to match germline, which may point to a read error. The chain links TRBV9 to TRBJ1-1; D is ambiguous. CDR1 SGDLS and CDR2 YYNGEE come from the germline V gene. The CDR3 extends over 14 amino acids. The CDR3 DNA is TGTGCCAACAGCCCGGCGGGGTTTTACACTGAAGCTTTCTTT. Translation: CANSPAGFYTEAFF.

This clone was picked up a small number of times. J is TRBJ1-6 and V is TRBV9; 7 nucleotides align to TRBD1. CDR1 and CDR2 (germline): SGDLS, YYNGEE. V shed 5 bases, J shed 6 bases, and the junction held 5 bases outside the gene matches. The CDR3 extends over 14 amino acids. CDR3 coding DNA: TGTGCCAGCAGTGGACAGGTATCTAATTCACCCCTCCACTTT. It encodes CASSGQVSNSPLHF.

The chain uses TRBV4-1 and TRBJ1-2; D is possibly TRBD1 (6 bases). This CDR3 region has 16 residues. The V end lost 1 base, the J end lost 3 bases, and 15 bases lay between the germline ends. Germline V gene data show CDR1 as MGHRA and CDR2 as YSYEKL. CDR3 bases: TGCGCCAGCAGCCAAGCGGACGGGGGGCTTTACTATGGCTACACCTTC. It codes for CASSQADGGLYYGYTF.

In its sample, this clone was seen a few times. The DNA of the CDR3 is TGTGCCAGCAGCTCGGGACTAGCGATGGAGACCCAGTACTTC. It encodes CASSSGLAMETQYF. The V and J genes are TRBV5-4 and TRBJ2-5, with 10 positions matching TRBD2. Trimming cost V 3 bases and J 5 bases; bases outside gene matches: 4. CDR1 and CDR2 from the germline V gene are SGHNT and YYREEE (reference sequence). CDR3 length: 14 amino acids.

The rearrangement links TRBV5-1 to TRBJ2-3; D may be TRBD2 (6 bases). V was clipped by 5 bases and J by 0 bases, with 10 bases between them. Germline CDR1 and CDR2: SGHRS and YFSETQ. The CDR3 length is 14 residues. The CDR3 nucleotides are TGCGCCAGCAGTGGGGCGGGGAGCACAGATACGCAGTATTTT. Its translation is CASSGAGSTDTQYF.